The 24 T cell receptor beta chains reported below all come from one sample, sequenced in a study of neurological immune-mediated disorders. TCRdb reprocessed the 5' RACE reads with MiXCR, giving one entry per CDR3 protein. Of tens of thousands of distinct CDR3 sequences in the sample, 12% are singletons; the top ten hold around 7.6%. Sequencing was performed on PBMCs. The receptors come from a man aged 55 to 70 in good health.

This clonotype was observed many times. V is TRBV20-1 and J is TRBJ2-5; maybe TRBD2 (5 bases). The CDR3 has 14 residues. V was clipped by 4 bases and J by 2 bases, with 14 bases between them. Germline-derived CDR1 and CDR2 are DFQATT and SNEGSKA (reference sequence). CDR3 loop: CSAIPREWQETQYF. The CDR3 nucleotides read TGCAGTGCTATTCCGAGGGAATGGCAAGAGACCCAGTACTTC.

By share of the sample, this clonotype is medium-sized. The V call is TRBV10-1, the J call TRBJ2-1; TRBD2 matches at 11 bases. Germline loops: CDR1 WNHNN, CDR2 SYGVQD (reference sequence). Trimming cost V 6 bases and J 4 bases; bases outside gene matches: 2. The CDR3 is 14 residues long. In DNA form, the CDR3 reads TGCGCCAGCAGCTCTAGCGGGGGGTACAATGAGCAGTTCTTC. Translated: CASSSSGGYNEQFF.

In its sample, this clonotype ranks as medium-sized. This chain links TRBV4-2 with TRBJ2-2; TRBD2 matches 9 bases. Germline CDR1 is LGHNA and CDR2 is YNFKEQ. The length of the CDR3 is 16 residues. Trimming at V came to 1 base and at J to 5 bases, leaving 5 bases not matched to a gene. The CDR3 DNA sequence: TGTGCCAGCAGCCAAGGCTCGCGGGGGGGGACCGGGGAGCTGTTTTTT. Amino acid sequence: CASSQGSRGGTGELFF.

The rearrangement links TRBV27 to TRBJ1-1, with 7 bases that match TRBD1. The CDR3 extends over 14 amino acids. Germline-derived CDR1 and CDR2 are MNHEY and SMNVEV (reference sequence). After removal of 5 bases from V and 5 bases from J, the junction contained 8 bases not matched to a gene. This CDR3 reads CASSPRGRGTEAFF. CDR3 coding DNA: TGTGCCAGCAGTCCAAGGGGGCGCGGAACTGAAGCTTTCTTT.

Relative to its sample, this clonotype is medium-sized (0.01 to 0.1%). The V gene is TRBV20-1, the J gene TRBJ1-5, with D perhaps matching TRBD1 (5 bases). This CDR3 comprises 13 residues. V was cut by 3 bases and J by 1 base, with 7 bases left in between. The germline V gene encodes CDR1 DFQATT and CDR2 SNEGSKA (reference sequence). CDR3 sequence reads: CSASRGSNQPQHF. CDR3 coding DNA: TGCAGTGCTAGTCGGGGGAGCAATCAGCCCCAGCATTTT.

This clonotype appeared many times. The genes are TRBV12-3 or TRBV12-4 and TRBJ2-2; weak D call: TRBD1 (6 bases). V was trimmed by 6 bases and J by 6 bases, leaving 14 bases between them. CDR3 length equals 14 residues. The CDR3, as DNA: TGTGCCAGCAGACAGGGTGTAGAGGCCGGGGAGCTGTTTTTT. It yields the protein CASRQGVEAGELFF.

This clonotype was seen at least ten times. The rearrangement uses TRBV27 and TRBJ1-1, with D hard to call. The V end was cut by 3 bases, the J end by 1 base, with 9 bases between. The germline V gene has CDR1 MNHEY and CDR2 SMNVEV (reference sequence). The CDR3 is 14 residues long. The CDR3 DNA sequence: TGTGCCAGCAGTTTGAGACGGGCGAACACTGAAGCTTTCTTT. This encodes CASSLRRANTEAFF.

CDR3 residues: CSATSPGTSGGTDTQYF. CDR3 nucleotide sequence: TGCAGTGCTACATCCCCCGGGACTAGCGGGGGCACAGATACGCAGTATTTT. This chain joins TRBV20-1 and TRBJ2-3; 13 nucleotides line up with TRBD2. CDR3 length equals 17 residues. The trim removed 4 bases at V and 1 base at J, leaving 8 bases unmatched. Germline-derived CDR1 and CDR2 are DFQATT and SNEGSKA (reference sequence).

This clonotype has at least ten counts. V gene TRBV6-5 combines with J gene TRBJ2-1; D is possibly TRBD2 (7 bases). Per germline, CDR1 MNHEY and CDR2 SVGAGI. Trimming shortened V by 11 bases and J by 5 bases, and 25 bases separated the two germline ends. The CDR3 has 16 residues. The CDR3 loop reads CASSLYGGALNNEQFF. CDR3 nucleotide sequence: TGTGCCTCCAGCTTATATGGGGGGGCCTTAAACAATGAGCAGTTCTTC.

This clonotype was observed many times. This chain connects TRBV12-3 or TRBV12-4 to TRBJ2-1; D might be TRBD1 (6 bases). The CDR3 loop spans 16 amino acids. V was shortened by 6 bases and J by 9 bases, with 24 bases between the two germline ends. CDR3 sequence: CASSAVRAGLQGEQFF. The CDR3 coding sequence is TGTGCCAGCAGCGCCGTTCGGGCTGGGTTACAGGGTGAGCAGTTCTTC.

This clonotype came up many times. The V call is TRBV6-2 or TRBV6-3, the J call TRBJ2-3; D remains unclear. The V gene's germline CDR1 is MNHEY and CDR2 SVGEGT. V dropped 0 bases and J dropped 2 bases, with 9 bases sitting between them. The CDR3 has 15 residues. The CDR3 coding sequence is TGTGCCAGCAGTTACTCTTTACTGGTCACAGATACGCAGTATTTT. The encoded protein is CASSYSLLVTDTQYF.

This clonotype was recorded at least ten times. The chain has TRBV7-2 and TRBJ2-7; D might be TRBD1 or TRBD2, each matching 6 bases. The ends were cut back, 1 base at V and 3 bases at J, with 13 bases in the middle. This CDR3 has 15 amino acids. Germline V lookup: CDR1 SGHTA, CDR2 FQGNSA. CDR3 sequence (DNA): TGTGCCAGCAGCTTAGTACAGGGAGGTAGCTACGAGCAGTACTTC. Translating gives CASSLVQGGSYEQYF. The whole variable domain, filled in from reference TRBV7-2 and TRBJ2-7, reads GAGVSQSPSNKVTEKGKDVELRCDPISGHTALYWYRQSLGQGLEFLIYFQGNSAPDKSGLPSDRFSAERTGGSVSTLTIQRTQQEDSAVYLCASSLVQGGSYEQYFGPGTRLTVT.

This clonotype was found many times. V and J are TRBV20-1 and TRBJ2-2; 7 bases agree with TRBD1. The CDR3 totals 16 residues. Trimming at V came to 3 bases and at J to 7 bases, leaving 14 bases not matched to a gene. Germline V lookup: CDR1 DFQATT, CDR2 SNEGSKA (reference sequence). CDR3 sequence (DNA): TGCAGTGCTAGGAACCTACAGCTTTACAGGGGCGGGGAGCTGTTTTTT. This sequence encodes CSARNLQLYRGGELFF.

With respect to this clonotype: A much larger clone differs from this one at a single base, so this may be a read error. The chain couples TRBV7-9 to TRBJ2-7; TRBD1 agrees at 8 bases. The CDR3 totals 15 residues. Germline loops: CDR1 SEHNR, CDR2 FQNEAQ (reference sequence). The CDR3 loop reads CASSLTGGSSYDQYF. The CDR3 DNA is TGTGCCAGCAGCTTAACAGGGGGGAGCTCCTACGACCAGTACTTC.

The chain employs TRBV20-1 and TRBJ2-5; 12 nucleotides agree with TRBD2. The CDR3 totals 16 residues. Germline-derived CDR1 and CDR2 are DFQATT and SNEGSKA (reference sequence). Losses at the gene ends were 6 bases for V and 4 bases for J; bases not matched to a gene: 12. Here the CDR3 DNA reads TGCAGTGCCCACGTCCCCCTAGCGGGGGGGGGAGAGACCCAGTACTTC. Protein: CSAHVPLAGGGETQYF.

This clonotype was seen at least ten times. The chain has TRBV10-3 and TRBJ2-1, with a weak D call TRBD2 (6 bases). Germline V gene sequence: CDR1 ENHRY, CDR2 SYGVKD. V shed 4 bases and J shed 8 bases, with 21 bases lying between them. The CDR3 has 16 residues. CDR3 loop: CAISALAGPGVDEQFF. As DNA, the CDR3 is TGTGCCATCAGTGCCCTTGCGGGGCCCGGTGTCGATGAGCAGTTCTTC.

This clonotype was detected many times. This chain joins TRBV29-1 and TRBJ1-2, with D uncertain. V was clipped by 3 bases and J by 8 bases, with 10 bases between them. The germline CDR1 and CDR2 sequences are SQVTM and ANQGSEA. The CDR3 length is 11 residues. CDR3 in DNA: TGCAGCGTTGAGATATTGTCAGGCTACACCTTC. Protein: CSVEILSGYTF.

The sample holds many counts of this clonotype. V and J are TRBV20-1 and TRBJ1-4, with a weak D call TRBD1 (5 bases). Germline V gene sequence: CDR1 DFQATT, CDR2 SNEGSKA (reference sequence). The CDR3 consists of 14 residues. Trimming shortened V by 4 bases and J by 8 bases, and 17 bases separated the two germline ends. CDR3 sequence: CSAIPGAGGEKLFF. Here the CDR3 DNA reads TGCAGTGCTATCCCTGGGGCCGGGGGAGAAAAACTGTTTTTT.

The J gene is TRBJ2-3, the V gene TRBV6-5, with D perhaps matching TRBD1 or TRBD2 (6 bases each). The CDR3 has 16 residues. CDR1 is MNHEY, CDR2 SVGAGI, per germline. The CDR3 protein is CANRPRRGRGTDTQYF. The CDR3 nucleotides are TGTGCAAACAGGCCTCGTCGGGGGCGGGGCACAGATACGCAGTATTTT.

This clonotype was detected many times. The CDR3 sequence is CASSPRGGPYEQYF. DNA of the CDR3: TGCGCCAGCAGCCCTCGTGGGGGACCCTACGAGCAGTACTTC. The chain carries TRBV5-1 and TRBJ2-7; D could derive from TRBD1 or TRBD2 (5 bases each). The CDR3 length is 14 residues. Germline V lookup: CDR1 SGHRS, CDR2 YFSETQ. The V gene lost 4 bases and the J gene lost 2 bases, with 13 bases spanning the gap.

The V gene is TRBV20-1, the J gene TRBJ2-1; D is uncertain. Trimming removed 0 bases at V and 5 bases at J, with 8 bases between. The CDR3 is 13 residues long. Germline lookup yields CDR1 DFQATT and CDR2 SNEGSKA (reference sequence). The CDR3 loop is CSARDPSHNEQFF. In DNA, the CDR3 is TGCAGTGCTAGAGATCCCAGTCACAATGAGCAGTTCTTC.

This clonotype was observed a few times. The rearrangement joins TRBV6-1 to TRBJ1-5; D gene uncertain. The germline V gene encodes CDR1 MNHNS and CDR2 SASEGT. CDR3 length: 15 amino acids. V dropped 1 base and J dropped 3 bases, with 10 bases sitting between them. CDR3: CASSEGRGYNQPQHF. For the CDR3, the DNA is TGTGCCAGCAGTGAAGGGCGCGGATACAATCAGCCCCAGCATTTT.

Many counts were recorded for this clonotype. J is TRBJ2-7 and V is TRBV5-1; D is undetermined. V lost 4 bases, J lost 0 bases, and 14 bases lay in between. The CDR3 consists of 15 residues. CDR1 SGHRS and CDR2 YFSETQ come from the germline V gene. The DNA for the CDR3 is TGCGCCAGCAGCCCAAGGACCGTGAGCTCCTACGAGCAGTACTTC. Its protein product is CASSPRTVSSYEQYF.

Ten or more counts support this clonotype. The junction departs from germline at one end; a sequencing error may be responsible. CDR3 sequence (DNA): TGTGCTAGCAGCGCACGACTAGGCCACCAAGAGACCCAGTACTTC. It translates to CASSARLGHQETQYF. This chain uses TRBV7-7 with TRBJ2-5; possibly TRBD2 for D (6 bases). Germline V gene data show CDR1 as SSHAT and CDR2 as FNYEAQ (reference sequence). This CDR3 region has 15 residues.